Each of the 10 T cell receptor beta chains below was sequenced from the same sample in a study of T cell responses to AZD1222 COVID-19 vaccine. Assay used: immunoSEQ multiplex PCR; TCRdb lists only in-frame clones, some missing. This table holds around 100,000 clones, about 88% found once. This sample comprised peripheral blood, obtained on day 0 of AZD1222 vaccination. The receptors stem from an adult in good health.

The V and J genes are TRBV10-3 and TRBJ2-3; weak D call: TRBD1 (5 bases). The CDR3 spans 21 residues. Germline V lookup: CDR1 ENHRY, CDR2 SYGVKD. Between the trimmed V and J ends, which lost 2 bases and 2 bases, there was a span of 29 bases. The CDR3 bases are TGTGCCATCAGTGAGAGGAGTGCCGCGACAGCACGGTTTTTTGACACAGATACGCAGTATTTT. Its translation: CAISERSAATARFFDTDTQYF.

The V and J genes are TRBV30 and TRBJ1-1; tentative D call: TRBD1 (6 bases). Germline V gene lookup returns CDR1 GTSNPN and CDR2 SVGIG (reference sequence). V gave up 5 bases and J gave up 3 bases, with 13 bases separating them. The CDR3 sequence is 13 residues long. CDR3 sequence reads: CAWVRGGDTEAFF. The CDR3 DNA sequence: TGTGCCTGGGTGAGAGGGGGGGACACTGAAGCTTTCTTT.

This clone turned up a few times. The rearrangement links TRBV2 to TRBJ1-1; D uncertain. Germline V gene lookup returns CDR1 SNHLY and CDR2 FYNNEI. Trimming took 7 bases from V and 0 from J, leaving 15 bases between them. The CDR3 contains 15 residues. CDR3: CASTNQGQLNTEAFF. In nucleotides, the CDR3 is TGTGCCAGCACCAACCAAGGGCAATTGAACACTGAAGCTTTCTTT.

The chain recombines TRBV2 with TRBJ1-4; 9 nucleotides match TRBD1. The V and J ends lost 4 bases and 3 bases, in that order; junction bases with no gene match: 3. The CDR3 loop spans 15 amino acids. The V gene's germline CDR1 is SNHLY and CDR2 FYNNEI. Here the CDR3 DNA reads TGTGCCAGCAGTGGACAGGGGGTATCTAATGAAAAACTGTTTTTT. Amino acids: CASSGQGVSNEKLFF.

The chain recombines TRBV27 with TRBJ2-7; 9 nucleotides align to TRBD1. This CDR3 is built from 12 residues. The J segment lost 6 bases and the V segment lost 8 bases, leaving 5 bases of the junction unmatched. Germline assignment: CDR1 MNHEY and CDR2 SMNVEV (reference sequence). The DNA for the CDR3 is TGTGCCAGCGGTAACAGGGGGCTCGAGCAGTACTTC. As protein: CASGNRGLEQYF.

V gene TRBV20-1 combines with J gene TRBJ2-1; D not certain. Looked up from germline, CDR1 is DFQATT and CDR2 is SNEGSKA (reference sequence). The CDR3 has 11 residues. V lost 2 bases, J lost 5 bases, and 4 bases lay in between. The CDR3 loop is CSARTDNEQFF. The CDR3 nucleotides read TGCAGTGCTAGAACTGACAATGAGCAGTTCTTC.

The CDR3 reads CASSVSFRDRGPYTEAFF. Written as DNA, the CDR3 is TGTGCCAGCAGTGTGTCCTTCCGGGACAGGGGGCCGTACACTGAAGCTTTCTTT. The rearrangement joins TRBV6-1 to TRBJ1-1; 12 bases align to TRBD1. The CDR3 covers 18 residues. After removal of 4 bases from V and 3 bases from J, the junction contained 12 bases not matched to a gene. Looked up from germline, CDR1 is MNHNS and CDR2 is SASEGT.

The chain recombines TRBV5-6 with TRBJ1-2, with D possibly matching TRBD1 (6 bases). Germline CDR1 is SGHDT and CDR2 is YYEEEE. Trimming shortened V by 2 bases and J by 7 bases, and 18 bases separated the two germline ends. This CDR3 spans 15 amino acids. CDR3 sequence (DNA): TGTGCCAGCAGCTTACAGGGTCCGCTATTGGGTGGCTACACCTTC. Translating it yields CASSLQGPLLGGYTF.

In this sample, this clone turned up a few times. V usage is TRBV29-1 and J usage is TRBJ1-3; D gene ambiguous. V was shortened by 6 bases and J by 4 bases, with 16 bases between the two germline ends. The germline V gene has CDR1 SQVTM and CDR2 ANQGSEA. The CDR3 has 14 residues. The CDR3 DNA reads TGCAGCGTCCGGTGGTCGGAATTAGGAAACACCATATATTTT. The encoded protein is CSVRWSELGNTIYF.

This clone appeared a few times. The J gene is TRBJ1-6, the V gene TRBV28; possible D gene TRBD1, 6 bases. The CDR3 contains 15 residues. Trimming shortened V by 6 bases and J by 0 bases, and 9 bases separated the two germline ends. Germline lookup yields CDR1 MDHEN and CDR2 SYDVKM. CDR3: CASRLDSSYNSPLHF. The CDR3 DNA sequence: TGTGCCAGCAGATTGGACAGCTCCTATAATTCACCCCTCCACTTT.